The clone carrying this T cell receptor (beta chain) was detected a few times. Its target is unknown. The germline CDR1 and CDR2 sequences are SGHTA and FQGNSA. The CDR3 covers 15 residues. The V segment lost 0 bases and the J segment 5 bases; nucleotides outside the gene matches: 4. This sample was taken from a study of T cell repertoires in cytomegalovirus infection. The wider study: Indications of both CMV infection and matching HLA type were provided by public TCR beta signatures.

TCRdb processed the reads anew with MiXCR; each CDR3 protein has one entry. The table records fewer than 550,000 distinct CDR3 sequences, more than 25% of them present only once. General study results and limits: Within the response measured ex vivo, HLA-C-restricted CMV-specific TCR beta clonotypes were dominant. Cumulative frequency of public TCR beta families picked out carriers of CMV plus the relevant HLA.

This rearrangement joins TRBV7-2 to TRBJ2-1; 7 bases agree with TRBD2. Specimen: PBMCs. The source is a human donor in good health (CMV status not recorded). Some clones in this sample may be carry-over from other donors' samples. The CDR3 sequence: CASSLAGGRNNEQFF. CDR3 DNA sequence: TGTGCCAGCAGCTTAGCGGGAGGGCGTAACAATGAGCAGTTCTTC.